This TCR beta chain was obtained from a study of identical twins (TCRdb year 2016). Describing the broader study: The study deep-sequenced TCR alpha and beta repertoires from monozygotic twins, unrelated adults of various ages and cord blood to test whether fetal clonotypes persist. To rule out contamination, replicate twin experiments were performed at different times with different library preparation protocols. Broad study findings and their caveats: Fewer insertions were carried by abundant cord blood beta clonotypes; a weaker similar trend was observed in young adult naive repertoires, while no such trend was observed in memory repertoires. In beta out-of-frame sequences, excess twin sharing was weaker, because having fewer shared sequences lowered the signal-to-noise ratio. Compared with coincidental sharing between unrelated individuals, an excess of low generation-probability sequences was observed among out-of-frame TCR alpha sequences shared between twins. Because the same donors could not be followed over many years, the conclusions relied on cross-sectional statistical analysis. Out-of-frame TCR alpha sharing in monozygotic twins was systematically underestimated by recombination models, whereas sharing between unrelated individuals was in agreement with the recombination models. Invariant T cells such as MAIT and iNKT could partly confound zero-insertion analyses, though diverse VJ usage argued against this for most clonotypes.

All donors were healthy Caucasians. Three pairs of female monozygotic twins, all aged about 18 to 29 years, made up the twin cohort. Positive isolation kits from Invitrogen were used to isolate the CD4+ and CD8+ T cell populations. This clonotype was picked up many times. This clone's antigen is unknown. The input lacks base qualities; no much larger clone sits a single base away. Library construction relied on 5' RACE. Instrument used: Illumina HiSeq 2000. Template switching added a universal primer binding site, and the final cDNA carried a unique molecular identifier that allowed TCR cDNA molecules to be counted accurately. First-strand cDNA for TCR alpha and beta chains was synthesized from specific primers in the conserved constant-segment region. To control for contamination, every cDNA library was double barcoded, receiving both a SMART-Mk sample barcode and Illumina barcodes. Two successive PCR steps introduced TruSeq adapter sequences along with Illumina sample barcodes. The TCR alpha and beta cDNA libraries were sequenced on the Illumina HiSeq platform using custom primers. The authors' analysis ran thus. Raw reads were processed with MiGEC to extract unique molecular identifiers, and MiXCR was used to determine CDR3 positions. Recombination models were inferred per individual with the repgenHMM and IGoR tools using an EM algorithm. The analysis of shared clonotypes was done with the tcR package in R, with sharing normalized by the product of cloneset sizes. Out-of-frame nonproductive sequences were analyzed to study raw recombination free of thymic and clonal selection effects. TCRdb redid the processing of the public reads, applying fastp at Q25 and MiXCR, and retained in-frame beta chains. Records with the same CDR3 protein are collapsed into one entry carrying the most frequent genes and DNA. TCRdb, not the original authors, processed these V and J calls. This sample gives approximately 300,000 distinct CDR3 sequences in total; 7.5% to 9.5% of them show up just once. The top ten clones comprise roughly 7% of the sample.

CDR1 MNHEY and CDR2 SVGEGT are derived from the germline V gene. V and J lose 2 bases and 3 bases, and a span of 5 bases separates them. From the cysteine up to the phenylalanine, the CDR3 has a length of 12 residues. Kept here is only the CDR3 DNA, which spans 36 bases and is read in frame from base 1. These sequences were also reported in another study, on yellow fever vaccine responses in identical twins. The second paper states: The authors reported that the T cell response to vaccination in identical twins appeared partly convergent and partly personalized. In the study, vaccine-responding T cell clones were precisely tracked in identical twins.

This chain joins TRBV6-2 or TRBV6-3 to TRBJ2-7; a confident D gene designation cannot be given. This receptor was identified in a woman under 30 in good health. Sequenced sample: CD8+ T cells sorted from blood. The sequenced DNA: TGTGCCAGCAGTTACGATTTCTACGAGCAGTACTTC. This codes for CASSYDFYEQYF.